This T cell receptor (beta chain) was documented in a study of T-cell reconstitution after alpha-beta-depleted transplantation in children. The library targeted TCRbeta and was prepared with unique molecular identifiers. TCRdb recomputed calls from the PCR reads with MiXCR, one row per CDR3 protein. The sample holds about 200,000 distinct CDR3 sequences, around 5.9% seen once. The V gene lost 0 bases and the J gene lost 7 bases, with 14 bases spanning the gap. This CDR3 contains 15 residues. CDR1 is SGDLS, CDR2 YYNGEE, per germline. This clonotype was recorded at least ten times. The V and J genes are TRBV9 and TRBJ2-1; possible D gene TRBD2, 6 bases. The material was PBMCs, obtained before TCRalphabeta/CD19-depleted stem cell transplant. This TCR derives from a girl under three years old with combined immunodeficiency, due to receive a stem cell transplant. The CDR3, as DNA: TGTGCCAGCAGCGTAGCAGGAGGGCCTAAGAATGAGCAGTTCTTC. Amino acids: CASSVAGGPKNEQFF.